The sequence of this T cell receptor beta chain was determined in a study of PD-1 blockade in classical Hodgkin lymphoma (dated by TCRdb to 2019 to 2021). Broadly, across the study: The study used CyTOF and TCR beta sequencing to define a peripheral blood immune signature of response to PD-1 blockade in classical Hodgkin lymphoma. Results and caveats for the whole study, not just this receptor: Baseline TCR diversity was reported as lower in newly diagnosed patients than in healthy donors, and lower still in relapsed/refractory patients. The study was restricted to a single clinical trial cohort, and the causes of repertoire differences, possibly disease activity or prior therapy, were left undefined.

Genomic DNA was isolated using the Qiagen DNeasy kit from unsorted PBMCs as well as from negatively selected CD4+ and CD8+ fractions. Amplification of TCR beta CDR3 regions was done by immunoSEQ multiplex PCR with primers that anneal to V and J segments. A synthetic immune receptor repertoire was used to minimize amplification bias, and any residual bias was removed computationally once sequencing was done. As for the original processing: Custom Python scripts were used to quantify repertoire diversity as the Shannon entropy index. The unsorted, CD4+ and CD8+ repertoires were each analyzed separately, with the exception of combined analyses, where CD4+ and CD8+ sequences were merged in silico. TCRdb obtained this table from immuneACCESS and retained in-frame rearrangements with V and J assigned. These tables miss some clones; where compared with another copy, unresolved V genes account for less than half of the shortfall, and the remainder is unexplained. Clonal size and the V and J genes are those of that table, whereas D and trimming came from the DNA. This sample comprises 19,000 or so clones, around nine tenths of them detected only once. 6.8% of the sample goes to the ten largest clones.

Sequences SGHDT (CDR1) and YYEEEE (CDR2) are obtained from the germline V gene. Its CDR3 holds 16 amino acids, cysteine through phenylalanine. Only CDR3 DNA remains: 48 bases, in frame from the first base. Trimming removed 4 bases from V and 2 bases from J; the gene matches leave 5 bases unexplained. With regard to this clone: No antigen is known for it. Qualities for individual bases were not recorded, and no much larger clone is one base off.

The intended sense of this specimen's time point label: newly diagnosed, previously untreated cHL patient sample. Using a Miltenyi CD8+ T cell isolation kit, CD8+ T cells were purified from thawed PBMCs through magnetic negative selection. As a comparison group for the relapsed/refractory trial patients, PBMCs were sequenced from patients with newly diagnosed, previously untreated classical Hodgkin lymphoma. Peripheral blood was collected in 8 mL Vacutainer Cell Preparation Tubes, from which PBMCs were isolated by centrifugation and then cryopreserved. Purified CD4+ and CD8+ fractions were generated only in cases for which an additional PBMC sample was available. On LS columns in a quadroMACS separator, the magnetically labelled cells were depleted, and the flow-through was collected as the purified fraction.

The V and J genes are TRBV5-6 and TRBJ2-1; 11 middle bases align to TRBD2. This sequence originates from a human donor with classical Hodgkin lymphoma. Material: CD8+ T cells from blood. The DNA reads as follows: TGTGCCAGCAGCGGAGGGACTAGCGGAGCCTACAATGAGCAGTTCTTC. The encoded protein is CASSGGTSGAYNEQFF. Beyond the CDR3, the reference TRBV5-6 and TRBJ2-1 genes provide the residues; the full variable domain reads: DAGVTQSPTHLIKTRGQQVTLRCSPKSGHDTVSWYQQALGQGPQFIFQYYEEEERQRGNFPDRFSGHQFPNYSSELNVNALLLGDSALYLCASSGGTSGAYNEQFFGPGTRLTVL.